This is a list of T cell receptor beta chains from one sample in a study of T cell responses to AZD1222 COVID-19 vaccine. Using immunoSEQ multiplex PCR, the repertoire was profiled, and TCRdb retains in-frame clones only, with some absent. The data hold 120,000 to 150,000 clones, with about nine tenths observed a single time. The sequencing used peripheral blood, collected on day 0 of AZD1222 vaccination. All receptors come from an adult in good health. Each CDR3 is given with its conserved first and last residue. Only some rows state a clone size, as once, few, many or a class for expanded clones.

j_call: TRBJ1-2; clone_size: NA; v_call: TRBV4-3; cdr3_aa: CASSQSDRGPGYGYTF
j_call: TRBJ2-1; clone_size: NA; v_call: TRBV5-1; cdr3_aa: CASSQDRASYNEQFF
j_call: TRBJ2-7; clone_size: NA; v_call: TRBV11-2; cdr3_aa: CASRPTGVLSYEQYF
j_call: TRBJ1-1; clone_size: NA; v_call: TRBV5-1; cdr3_aa: CASSFTGGGIDTEAFF
j_call: TRBJ1-3; clone_size: NA; v_call: TRBV7-9; cdr3_aa: CASSSERLAAGNTIYF
j_call: TRBJ1-2; clone_size: NA; v_call: TRBV3-1/TRBV3-2; cdr3_aa: CASSPLGGAYGYTF
j_call: TRBJ2-6; clone_size: NA; v_call: TRBV15; cdr3_aa: CATSRSGTGANVLTF
j_call: TRBJ1-6; clone_size: few; v_call: TRBV6-6; cdr3_aa: CASSPDTGGQIYSPLHF
j_call: TRBJ1-1; clone_size: NA; v_call: TRBV19; cdr3_aa: CASSMVGSGKTTEAFF
j_call: TRBJ2-5; clone_size: NA; v_call: TRBV3-1/TRBV3-2; cdr3_aa: CASSQGWLDGQETQYF
j_call: TRBJ2-7; clone_size: NA; v_call: TRBV27; cdr3_aa: CASRGGSSYEQYF
j_call: TRBJ1-1; clone_size: NA; v_call: TRBV14; cdr3_aa: CASSQGTRAFF
j_call: TRBJ2-3; clone_size: NA; v_call: TRBV6-2/TRBV6-3; cdr3_aa: CASSSDLRVGSGTGDTQYF
j_call: TRBJ2-6; clone_size: NA; v_call: TRBV27; cdr3_aa: CASSLRGGVSGANVLTF
j_call: TRBJ1-2; clone_size: NA; v_call: TRBV7-9; cdr3_aa: CASSSRQGPGYTF
j_call: TRBJ2-3; clone_size: once; v_call: TRBV27; cdr3_aa: CASRDRVGYSTDTQYF
j_call: TRBJ2-7; clone_size: NA; v_call: TRBV19; cdr3_aa: CASSSGIVYEQYF
j_call: TRBJ2-1; clone_size: NA; v_call: TRBV11-2; cdr3_aa: CVSSLDSIAGVRNEQFF
j_call: TRBJ1-3; clone_size: NA; v_call: TRBV11-3; cdr3_aa: CASSFLRNSGNTIYF
j_call: TRBJ2-1; clone_size: NA; v_call: TRBV10-3; cdr3_aa: CANSRAGGRYNEQFF
j_call: TRBJ2-1; clone_size: NA; v_call: TRBV24-1; cdr3_aa: CATSAVQGRGDEQFF
j_call: TRBJ2-1; clone_size: NA; v_call: TRBV30; cdr3_aa: CAWSLRRDRGARNEQFF
j_call: TRBJ2-1; clone_size: NA; v_call: TRBV5-8; cdr3_aa: CASSFSLNEQFF
j_call: TRBJ2-7; clone_size: NA; v_call: TRBV11-3; cdr3_aa: CASSLEARGTYEQYF
j_call: TRBJ2-1; clone_size: NA; v_call: TRBV19; cdr3_aa: CASSTLGQGWLEQFF
j_call: TRBJ2-7; clone_size: NA; v_call: TRBV21-1; cdr3_aa: CASSKSSYEQYF
j_call: TRBJ2-5; clone_size: NA; v_call: TRBV14; cdr3_aa: CASSQDLRGLETQYF
j_call: TRBJ1-4; clone_size: NA; v_call: TRBV15; cdr3_aa: CATSRGSLNEKLFF
j_call: TRBJ1-2; clone_size: NA; v_call: TRBV24-1; cdr3_aa: CATSDLTQNYGYTF
j_call: TRBJ1-6; clone_size: once; v_call: TRBV5-1; cdr3_aa: CASSTDSYNSPLHF
j_call: TRBJ1-4; clone_size: NA; v_call: TRBV27; cdr3_aa: CASTNNFRGEMEEKLFF
j_call: TRBJ2-7; clone_size: NA; v_call: TRBV7-3; cdr3_aa: CASSFSLGLAGDYEQYF
j_call: TRBJ2-3; clone_size: NA; v_call: TRBV19; cdr3_aa: CATARGGSTDTQYF
j_call: TRBJ2-3; clone_size: NA; v_call: TRBV5-4; cdr3_aa: CASSLFGQTHTQYF
j_call: TRBJ1-1; clone_size: NA; v_call: TRBV5-1; cdr3_aa: CASSLGGGAGMTEAFF
j_call: TRBJ2-4; clone_size: NA; v_call: TRBV5-1; cdr3_aa: CASSFHERKENIQYF
j_call: TRBJ2-3; clone_size: once; v_call: TRBV6-5; cdr3_aa: CASSFSWDVSTDTQYF
j_call: TRBJ1-2; clone_size: NA; v_call: TRBV6-5; cdr3_aa: CASSYGRSHSYGYTF
j_call: TRBJ1-2; clone_size: few; v_call: TRBV7-9; cdr3_aa: CASTLVGGNGYTF
j_call: TRBJ1-2; clone_size: NA; v_call: TRBV18; cdr3_aa: CASSPLEGSYGYTF
j_call: TRBJ2-2; clone_size: NA; v_call: TRBV6-1; cdr3_aa: CASSEPGLAGGPGTGELFF
j_call: TRBJ2-7; clone_size: NA; v_call: TRBV27; cdr3_aa: CASSLSMTYEQYF
j_call: TRBJ2-1; clone_size: NA; v_call: TRBV29-1; cdr3_aa: CSVETMRREAEQFF
j_call: TRBJ2-1; clone_size: NA; v_call: TRBV7-3; cdr3_aa: CASSPQHTKSNEQFF
j_call: TRBJ1-1; clone_size: NA; v_call: TRBV5-6; cdr3_aa: CASSLAGPNTEAFF
j_call: TRBJ1-1; clone_size: NA; v_call: TRBV5-4; cdr3_aa: CASSLEVAGDTEAFF
j_call: TRBJ2-1; clone_size: NA; v_call: TRBV4-1; cdr3_aa: CASKHRNQQFF
j_call: TRBJ2-3; clone_size: NA; v_call: TRBV12-5; cdr3_aa: CASGFKPQGVSTDTQYF
j_call: TRBJ2-3; clone_size: NA; v_call: TRBV7-8; cdr3_aa: CASSPPGTSGVGTQYF
j_call: TRBJ2-5; clone_size: NA; v_call: TRBV19; cdr3_aa: CASSIDAGTSETQYF
j_call: TRBJ2-5; clone_size: NA; v_call: TRBV3-1/TRBV3-2; cdr3_aa: CASSLRTSKETQYF
j_call: TRBJ1-4; clone_size: once; v_call: TRBV11-2; cdr3_aa: CASSAGTGVEKLFF
j_call: TRBJ2-7; clone_size: once; v_call: TRBV5-5; cdr3_aa: CASSGGTGGLLEQYF
j_call: TRBJ2-3; clone_size: medium-sized; v_call: TRBV13; cdr3_aa: CASSRQGADTQYF
j_call: TRBJ1-1; clone_size: NA; v_call: TRBV19; cdr3_aa: CASSMWGAGNTEAFF